A few counts support the clone carrying this TCR beta chain. Its antigen is as yet unknown. These data come from a study of OX40 agonist ivuxolimab in advanced cancers. Study overall: Those treated in dose escalation had hepatocellular carcinoma, melanoma, renal cell cancer or head and neck cancer. Of mixed ages from 23 to 79 and averaging 60 years, the group was 65% to 85% male. Study-level points and caveats: Certain nonresponders additionally had low normalized T-cell clonal expansion. Among the lowest peripheral clonal expansion occurred in 0.1-3.0 mg/kg partial responders.

TCRdb keeps only in-frame clones here, not all; method: immunoSEQ multiplex PCR. Of 54,000 or so clones in the sample, approximately 87% were seen once. CDR3 length: 14 amino acids. Germline lookup yields CDR1 KGHSH and CDR2 LQKENI. V lost 2 bases and J 6 bases, leaving 11 bases between the germline ends. V is TRBV18 and J is TRBJ2-1; D gene unclear. Sequenced here: CD4+ or CD8+ T cells sorted from blood, sampled in a trial of the OX40 agonist ivuxolimab. The clonotype comes from an adult with an advanced solid tumor such as melanoma, head and neck, liver or kidney cancer. The CDR3 DNA reads as TGTGCCAGCTCACCATTTGCTGGCGTCAATGAGCAGTTCTTC. Its translation is CASSPFAGVNEQFF.